The T cell receptor (beta chain) under discussion was sequenced for a study of blood T cell repertoires in COVID-19. Looking at the study overall: Some COVID-19 samples were acute and others convalescent; all came from the United States, Italy and Spain.

The table came from immunoSEQ multiplex PCR; TCRdb's copy has only in-frame clones and leaves some out. This table has 200,000 to 250,000 clones, about 80% appearing once. The CDR3 length is 16 residues. The V and J ends lost 2 bases and 3 bases, in that order; junction bases with no gene match: 8. Germline V gives CDR1 MNHEY, CDR2 SVGAGI. V is TRBV6-5 and J is TRBJ2-7; TRBD2 agrees at 9 bases. Sequencing was done on a sample of PBMCs or T cells enriched from blood (not recorded which). The receptor's source is a man aged 55 to 70 who had recovered from COVID-19. CDR3 sequence: CASSYPPGLASYEQYF. The CDR3 DNA is TGTGCCAGCAGTTACCCCCCGGGACTAGCTAGCTACGAGCAGTACTTC.